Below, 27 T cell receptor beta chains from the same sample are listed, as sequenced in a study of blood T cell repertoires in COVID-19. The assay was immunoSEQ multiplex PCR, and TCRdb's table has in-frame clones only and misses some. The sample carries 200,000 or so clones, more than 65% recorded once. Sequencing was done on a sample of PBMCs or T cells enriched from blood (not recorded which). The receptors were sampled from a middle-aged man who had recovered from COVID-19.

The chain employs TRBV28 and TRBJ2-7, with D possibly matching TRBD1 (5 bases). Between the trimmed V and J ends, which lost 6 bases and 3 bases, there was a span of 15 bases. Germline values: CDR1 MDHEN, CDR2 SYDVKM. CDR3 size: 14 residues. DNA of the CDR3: TGTGCCAGCAGCCTGGAGACAGTAGGCTACGAGCAGTACTTC. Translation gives CASSLETVGYEQYF. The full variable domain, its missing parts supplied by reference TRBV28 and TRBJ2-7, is DVKVTQSSRYLVKRTGEKVFLECVQDMDHENMFWYRQDPGLGLRLIYFSYDVKMKEKGDIPEGYSVSREKKERFSLILESASTNQTSMYLCASSLETVGYEQYFGPGTRLTVT.

The CDR3 region is CASRSNGQVINEQFF. The CDR3 DNA reads as TGTGCAAGTCGCTCAAACGGACAGGTCATCAATGAGCAGTTCTTC. The chain combines TRBV12-2 with TRBJ2-1; TRBD1 is the table's D call, not checked against the DNA. TRBV12-2 is given as a pseudogene. The CDR3 runs 15 residues.

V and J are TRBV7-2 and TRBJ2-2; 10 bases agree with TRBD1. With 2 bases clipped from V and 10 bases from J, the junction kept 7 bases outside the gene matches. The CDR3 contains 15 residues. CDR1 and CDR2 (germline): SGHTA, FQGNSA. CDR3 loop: CASSLLGQGEEELFF. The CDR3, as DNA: TGTGCCAGCAGCTTACTAGGACAGGGGGAGGAGGAGCTGTTTTTT.

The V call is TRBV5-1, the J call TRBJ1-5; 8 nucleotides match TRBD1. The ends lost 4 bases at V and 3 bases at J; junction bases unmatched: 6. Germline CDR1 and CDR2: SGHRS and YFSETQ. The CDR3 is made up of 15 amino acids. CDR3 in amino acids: CASSRTGRNNQPQHF. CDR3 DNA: TGCGCCAGCAGCAGGACAGGGAGGAACAATCAGCCCCAGCATTTT.

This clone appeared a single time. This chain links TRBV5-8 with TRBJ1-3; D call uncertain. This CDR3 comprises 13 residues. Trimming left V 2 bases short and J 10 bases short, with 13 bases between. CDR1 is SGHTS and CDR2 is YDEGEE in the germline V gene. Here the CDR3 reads CASSFPAAGTIYF. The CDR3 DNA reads TGTGCCAGCAGCTTTCCGGCCGCGGGGACCATATATTTT.

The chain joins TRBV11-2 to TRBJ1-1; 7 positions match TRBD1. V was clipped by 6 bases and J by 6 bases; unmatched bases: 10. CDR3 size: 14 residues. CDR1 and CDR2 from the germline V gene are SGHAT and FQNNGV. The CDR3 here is CASRFTTGEAEAFF. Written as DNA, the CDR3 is TGTGCCAGCAGATTTACTACAGGGGAGGCTGAAGCTTTCTTT.

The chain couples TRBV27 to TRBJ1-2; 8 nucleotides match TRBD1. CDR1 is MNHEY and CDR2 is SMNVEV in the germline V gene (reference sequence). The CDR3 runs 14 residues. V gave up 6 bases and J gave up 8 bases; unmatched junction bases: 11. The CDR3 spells CASSPYDRGDGYTF. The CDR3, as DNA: TGTGCCAGCAGCCCTTATGACAGGGGTGACGGCTACACCTTC.

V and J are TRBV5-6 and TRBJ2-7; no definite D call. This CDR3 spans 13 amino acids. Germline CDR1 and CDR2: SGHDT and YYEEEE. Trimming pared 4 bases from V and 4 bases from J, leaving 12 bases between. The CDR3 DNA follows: TGTGCCAGCAGCCTAATGCCTGAGTACGAGCAGTACTTC. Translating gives CASSLMPEYEQYF.

The DNA for the CDR3 is TGTGCCAGTAGTATCCAACAGGGGGCTGACTCCTATAATTCACCCCTCCACTTT. Protein product: CASSIQQGADSYNSPLHF. The rearrangement links TRBV19 to TRBJ1-6, with TRBD1 matching 9 bases. Germline V gene data show CDR1 as LNHDA and CDR2 as SQIVND (reference sequence). The V and J ends lost 3 bases and 0 bases, in that order; junction bases with no gene match: 6. This CDR3 contains 18 residues.

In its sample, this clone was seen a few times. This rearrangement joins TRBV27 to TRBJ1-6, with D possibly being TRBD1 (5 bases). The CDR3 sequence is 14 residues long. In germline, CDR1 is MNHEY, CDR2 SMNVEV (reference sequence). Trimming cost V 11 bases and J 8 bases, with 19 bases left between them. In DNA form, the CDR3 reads TGTGCCTCGAGTTTAGAAGGGGAGGATTCACCCCTCCACTTT. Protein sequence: CASSLEGEDSPLHF.

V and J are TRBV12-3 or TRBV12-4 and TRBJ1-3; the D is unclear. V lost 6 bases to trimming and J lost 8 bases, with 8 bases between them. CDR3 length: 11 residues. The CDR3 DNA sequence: TGTGCCAGCAGCTCCCTCTACACCATATATTTT. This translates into CASSSLYTIYF.

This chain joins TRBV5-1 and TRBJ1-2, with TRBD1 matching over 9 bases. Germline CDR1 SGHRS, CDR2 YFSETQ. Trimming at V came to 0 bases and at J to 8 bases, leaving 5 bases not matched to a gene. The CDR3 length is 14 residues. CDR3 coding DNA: TGCGCCAGCAGCTTGGAGGGACAGGGTAGGGGCTACACCTTC. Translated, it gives CASSLEGQGRGYTF.

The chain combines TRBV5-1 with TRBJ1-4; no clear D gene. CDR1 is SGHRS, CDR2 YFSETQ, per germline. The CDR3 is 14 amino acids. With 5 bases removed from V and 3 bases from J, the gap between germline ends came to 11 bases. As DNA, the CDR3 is TGCGCCAGCAGACTCTCCGGGGCTAATGAAAAACTGTTTTTT. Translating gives CASRLSGANEKLFF. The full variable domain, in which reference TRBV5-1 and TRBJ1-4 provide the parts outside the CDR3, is KAGVTQTPRYLIKTRGQQVTLSCSPISGHRSVSWYQQTPGQGLQFLFEYFSETQRNKGNFPGRFSGRQFSNSRSEMNVSTLELGDSALYLCASRLSGANEKLFFGSGTQLSVL.

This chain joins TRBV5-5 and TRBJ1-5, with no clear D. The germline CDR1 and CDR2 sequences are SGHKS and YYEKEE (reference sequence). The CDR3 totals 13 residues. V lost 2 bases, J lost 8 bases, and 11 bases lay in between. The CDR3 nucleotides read TGTGCCAGCAGCTTACCCAGCGCGGAGCCCCAGCATTTT. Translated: CASSLPSAEPQHF.

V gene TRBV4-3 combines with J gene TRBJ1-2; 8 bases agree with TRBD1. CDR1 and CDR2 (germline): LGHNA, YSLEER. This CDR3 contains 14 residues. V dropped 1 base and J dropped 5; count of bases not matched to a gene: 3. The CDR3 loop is CASSQGGQAYGYTF. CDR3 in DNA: TGCGCCAGCAGCCAAGGGGGACAGGCTTATGGCTACACCTTC.

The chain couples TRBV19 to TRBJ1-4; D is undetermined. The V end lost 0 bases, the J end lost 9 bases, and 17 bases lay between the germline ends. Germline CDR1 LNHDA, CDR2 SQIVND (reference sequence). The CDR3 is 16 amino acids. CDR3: CASSIDPDGRGKKLFF. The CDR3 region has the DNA TGTGCCAGTAGTATAGACCCGGACGGACGGGGTAAAAAACTGTTTTTT.

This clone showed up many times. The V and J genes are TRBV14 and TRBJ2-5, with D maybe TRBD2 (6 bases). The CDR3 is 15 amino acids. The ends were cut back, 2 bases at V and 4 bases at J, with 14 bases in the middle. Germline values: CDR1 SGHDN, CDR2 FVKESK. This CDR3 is CASSQWGVGGETQYF. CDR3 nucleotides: TGTGCCAGCAGCCAATGGGGGGTTGGAGGAGAGACCCAGTACTTC.

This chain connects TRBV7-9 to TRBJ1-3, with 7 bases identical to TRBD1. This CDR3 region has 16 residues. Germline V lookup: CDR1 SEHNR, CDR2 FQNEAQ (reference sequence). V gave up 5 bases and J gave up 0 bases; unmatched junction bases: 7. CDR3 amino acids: CASSLGQTFSGNTIYF. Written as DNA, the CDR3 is TGTGCCAGCAGCCTGGGACAGACTTTCTCTGGAAACACCATATATTTT.

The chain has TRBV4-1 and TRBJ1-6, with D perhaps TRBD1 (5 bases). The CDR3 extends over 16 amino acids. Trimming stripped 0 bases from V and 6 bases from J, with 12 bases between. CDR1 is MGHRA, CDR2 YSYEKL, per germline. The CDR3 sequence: CASSQEFGHTNSPLHF. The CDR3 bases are TGCGCCAGCAGCCAAGAATTCGGACACACTAATTCACCCCTCCACTTT.

CDR3 sequence reads: CASSLRFIGQGLQPQHF. In DNA, the CDR3 is TGTGCCAGCAGTTTAAGGTTCATTGGACAGGGTCTACAGCCCCAGCATTTT. V is TRBV28 and J is TRBJ1-5, with 8 bases matching TRBD1. Looked up from germline, CDR1 is MDHEN and CDR2 is SYDVKM. The J segment lost 7 bases and the V segment lost 2 bases, leaving 13 bases of the junction unmatched. The CDR3 covers 17 residues.

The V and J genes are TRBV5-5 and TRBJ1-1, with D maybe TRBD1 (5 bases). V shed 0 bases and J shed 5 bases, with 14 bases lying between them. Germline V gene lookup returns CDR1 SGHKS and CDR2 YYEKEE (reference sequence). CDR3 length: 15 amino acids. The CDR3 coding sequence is TGTGCCAGCAGCTTGGAGGGGCCCCCGCGGACTGAAGCTTTCTTT. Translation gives CASSLEGPPRTEAFF.

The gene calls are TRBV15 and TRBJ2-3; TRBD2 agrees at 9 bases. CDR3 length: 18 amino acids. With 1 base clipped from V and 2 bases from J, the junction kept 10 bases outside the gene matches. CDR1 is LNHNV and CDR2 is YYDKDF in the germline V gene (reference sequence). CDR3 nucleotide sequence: TGTGCCACCAGCAGAGGTTCGGCTAGCGGGGCTTCCACAGATACGCAGTATTTT. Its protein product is CATSRGSASGASTDTQYF.

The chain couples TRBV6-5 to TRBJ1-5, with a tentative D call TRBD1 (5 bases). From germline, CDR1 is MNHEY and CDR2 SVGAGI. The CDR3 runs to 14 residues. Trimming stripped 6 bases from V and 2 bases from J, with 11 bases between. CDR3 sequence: CASSHGGGNQPQHF. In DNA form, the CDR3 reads TGTGCCAGCAGCCATGGAGGGGGCAATCAGCCCCAGCATTTT.

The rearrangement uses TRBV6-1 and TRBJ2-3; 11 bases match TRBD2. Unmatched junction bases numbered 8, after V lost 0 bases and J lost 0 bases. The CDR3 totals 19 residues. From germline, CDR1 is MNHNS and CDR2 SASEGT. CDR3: CASSEAVGLADTSTDTQYF. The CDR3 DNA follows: TGTGCCAGCAGTGAAGCGGTGGGACTAGCGGATACTAGCACAGATACGCAGTATTTT.

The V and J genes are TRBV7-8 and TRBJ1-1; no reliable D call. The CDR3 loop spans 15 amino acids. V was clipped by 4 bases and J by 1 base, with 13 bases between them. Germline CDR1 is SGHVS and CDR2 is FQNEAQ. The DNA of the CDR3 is TGTGCCAGCAGCTCCCGGGGAGGGCCGAACACTGAAGCTTTCTTT. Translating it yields CASSSRGGPNTEAFF.

The CDR3 sequence: CATSVGNRGLETQYF. For the CDR3, the DNA is TGTGCCACCAGTGTTGGAAACAGGGGATTAGAGACCCAGTACTTC. The chain has TRBV24-1 and TRBJ2-5; 7 bases match TRBD1. In germline, CDR1 is KGHDR, CDR2 SFDVKD. With 5 bases clipped from V and 4 bases from J, the junction kept 9 bases outside the gene matches. The CDR3 is made up of 15 amino acids.

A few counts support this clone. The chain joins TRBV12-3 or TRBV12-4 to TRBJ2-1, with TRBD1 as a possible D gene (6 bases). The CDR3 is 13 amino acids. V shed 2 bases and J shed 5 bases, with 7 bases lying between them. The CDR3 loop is CASSLSGDNEQFF. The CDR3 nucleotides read TGTGCCAGCAGTTTATCAGGGGACAATGAGCAGTTCTTC.